This TCR beta chain was sequenced for a study of shared clonotypes between healthy human individuals. Study as a whole: Each donor's CD4 naive and CD4 memory cells filled three plates apiece, CD8 naive two, and CD8 memory one. General study results and limits: Several donors shared around 5.1% of their naive CD4 clonotypes. The sampled material consisted only of blood, and tissue repertoires are likely to differ.

Of note for this clone: As yet, its antigen is unknown. This sample includes further DNA sequences coding for the same CDR3.

Adult donors, all healthy and HIV-negative, had no recent acute infections or vaccinations. After removal of 2 bases from V and 5 bases from J, the junction contained 3 bases not matched to a gene. From germline, CDR1 is GTSNPN and CDR2 SVGIG (reference sequence). The length of the CDR3 is 13 residues. Method: immunoSEQ multiplex PCR; TCRdb's copy keeps in-frame clones and lacks some. The repertoire includes about 980,000 clones, 76% of them detected once, and about 1.5% sits in the top ten. This TCR came from a man aged 18 to 30 in good health. Sequenced material: memory CD4+ T cells sorted from blood. Subset reported: CD45RA-negative fraction. V gene TRBV30 combines with J gene TRBJ1-1; 9 nucleotides match TRBD1. CDR3 amino acids: CAWSRQGGTEAFF. For the CDR3, the DNA is TGTGCCTGGAGTCGACAGGGGGGAACTGAAGCTTTCTTT.